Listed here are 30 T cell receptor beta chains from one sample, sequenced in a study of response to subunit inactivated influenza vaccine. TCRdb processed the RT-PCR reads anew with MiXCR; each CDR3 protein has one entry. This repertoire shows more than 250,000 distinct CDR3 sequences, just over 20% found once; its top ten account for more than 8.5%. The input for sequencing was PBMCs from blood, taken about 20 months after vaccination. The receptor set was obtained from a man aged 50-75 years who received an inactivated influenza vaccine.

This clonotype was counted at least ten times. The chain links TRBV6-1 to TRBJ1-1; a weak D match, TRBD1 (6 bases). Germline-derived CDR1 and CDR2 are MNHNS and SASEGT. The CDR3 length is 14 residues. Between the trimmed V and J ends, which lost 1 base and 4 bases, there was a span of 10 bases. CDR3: CASSEGQAATEAFF. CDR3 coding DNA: TGTGCCAGCAGTGAAGGACAGGCAGCCACTGAAGCTTTCTTT.

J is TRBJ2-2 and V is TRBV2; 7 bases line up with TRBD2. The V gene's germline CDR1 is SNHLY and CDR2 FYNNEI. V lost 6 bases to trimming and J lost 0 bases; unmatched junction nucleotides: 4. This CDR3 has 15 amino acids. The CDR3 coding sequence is TGTGCCAGCAGACGCGGGGGAGCGAACACCGGGGAGCTGTTTTTT. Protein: CASRRGGANTGELFF.

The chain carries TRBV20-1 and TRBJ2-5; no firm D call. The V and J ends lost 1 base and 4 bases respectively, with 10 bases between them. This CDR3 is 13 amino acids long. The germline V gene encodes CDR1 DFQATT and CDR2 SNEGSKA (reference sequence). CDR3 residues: CSARVPLGETQYF. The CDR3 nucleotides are TGCAGTGCTAGAGTTCCCCTTGGAGAGACCCAGTACTTC.

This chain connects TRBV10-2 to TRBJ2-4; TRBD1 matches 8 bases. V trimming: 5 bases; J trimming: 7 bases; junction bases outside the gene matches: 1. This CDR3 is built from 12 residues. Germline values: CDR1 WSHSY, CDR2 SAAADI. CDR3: CASSQGANIQYF. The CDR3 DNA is TGCGCCAGCAGTCAGGGGGCGAACATTCAGTACTTC.

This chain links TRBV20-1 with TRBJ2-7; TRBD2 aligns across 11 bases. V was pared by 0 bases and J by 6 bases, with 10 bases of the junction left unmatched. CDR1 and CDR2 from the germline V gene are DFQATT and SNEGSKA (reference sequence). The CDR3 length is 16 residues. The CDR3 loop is CSARDLRLAGNREQYF. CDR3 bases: TGCAGTGCTAGAGATCTCAGACTAGCGGGAAATCGCGAGCAGTACTTC.

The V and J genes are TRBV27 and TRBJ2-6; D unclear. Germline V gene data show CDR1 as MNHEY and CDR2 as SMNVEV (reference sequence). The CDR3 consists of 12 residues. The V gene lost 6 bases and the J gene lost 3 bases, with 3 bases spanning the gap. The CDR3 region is CASSFGANVLTF. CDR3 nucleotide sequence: TGTGCCAGCAGCTTTGGGGCCAACGTCCTGACTTTC. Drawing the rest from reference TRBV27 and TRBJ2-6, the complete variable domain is EAQVTQNPRYLITVTGKKLTVTCSQNMNHEYMSWYRQDPGLGLRQIYYSMNVEVTDKGDVPEGYKVSRKEKRNFPLILESPSPNQTSLYFCASSFGANVLTFGAGSRLTVL.

CDR3 protein: CASSPRGFMNTEAFF. The CDR3 region has the DNA TGTGCCAGCAGTCCACGTGGGTTCATGAACACTGAAGCTTTCTTT. The chain couples TRBV27 to TRBJ1-1, with D uncertain. The germline V gene encodes CDR1 MNHEY and CDR2 SMNVEV (reference sequence). The CDR3 length is 15 residues. Trimming took 5 bases from V and 0 from J, leaving 13 bases between them.

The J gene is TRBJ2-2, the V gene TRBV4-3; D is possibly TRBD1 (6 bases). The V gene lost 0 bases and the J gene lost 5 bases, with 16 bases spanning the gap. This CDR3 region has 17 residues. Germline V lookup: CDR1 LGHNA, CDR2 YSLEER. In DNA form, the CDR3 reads TGCGCCAGCAGCCAAGATCTTGGGACAATGGGTACCGGGGAGCTGTTTTTT. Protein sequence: CASSQDLGTMGTGELFF.

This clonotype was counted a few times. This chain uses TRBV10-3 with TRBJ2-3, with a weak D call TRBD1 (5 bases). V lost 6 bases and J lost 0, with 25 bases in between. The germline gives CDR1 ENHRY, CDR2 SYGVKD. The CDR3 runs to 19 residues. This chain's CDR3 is CAIRGPSVDPGQSTDTQYF. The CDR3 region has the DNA TGTGCCATCAGGGGTCCTTCAGTAGACCCAGGACAAAGCACAGATACGCAGTATTTT.

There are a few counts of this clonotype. The CDR3, as DNA: TGCAGCGTTCCCCGACAGGGGGACACTGAAGCTTTCTTT. As protein: CSVPRQGDTEAFF. The chain is built from TRBV29-1 and TRBJ1-1, with 9 bases identical to TRBD1. The CDR3 extends over 13 amino acids. V was clipped by 5 bases and J by 3 bases; unmatched bases: 4. Germline assignment: CDR1 SQVTM and CDR2 ANQGSEA. Filled out from reference TRBV29-1 and TRBJ1-1, the complete variable domain reads SAVISQKPSRDICQRGTSLTIQCQVDSQVTMMFWYRQQPGQSLTLIATANQGSEATYESGFVIDKFPISRPNLTFSTLTVSNMSPEDSSIYLCSVPRQGDTEAFFGQGTRLTVV.

The CDR3 protein is CASSGYSGGRYEQYF. In DNA form, the CDR3 reads TGTGCCAGCAGCGGGTACTCGGGAGGAAGGTACGAGCAGTACTTC. The chain joins TRBV5-6 to TRBJ2-7, with 7 bases aligning to TRBD2. Germline V gives CDR1 SGHDT, CDR2 YYEEEE. Trimming cost V 4 bases and J 4 bases; bases outside gene matches: 11. The CDR3 runs 15 residues.

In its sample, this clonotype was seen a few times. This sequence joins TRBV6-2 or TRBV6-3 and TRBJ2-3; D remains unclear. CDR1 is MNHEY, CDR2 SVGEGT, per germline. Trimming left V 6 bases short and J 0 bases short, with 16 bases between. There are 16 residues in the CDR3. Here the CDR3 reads CASRGNSARSTDTQYF. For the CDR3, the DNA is TGTGCCAGCAGGGGAAATAGTGCCCGTAGCACAGATACGCAGTATTTT.

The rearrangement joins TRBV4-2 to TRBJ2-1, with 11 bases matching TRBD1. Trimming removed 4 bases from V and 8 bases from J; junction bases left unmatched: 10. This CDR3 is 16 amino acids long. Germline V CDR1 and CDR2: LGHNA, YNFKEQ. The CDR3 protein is CASSRPPGQGDYEQFF. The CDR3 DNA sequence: TGTGCCAGCAGCCGGCCTCCGGGACAGGGGGACTATGAGCAGTTCTTC.

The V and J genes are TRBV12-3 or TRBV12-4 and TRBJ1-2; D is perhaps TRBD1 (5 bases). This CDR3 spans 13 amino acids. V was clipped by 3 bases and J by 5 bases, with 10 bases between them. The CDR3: CASSFAGQYGYTF. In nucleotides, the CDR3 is TGTGCCAGCAGTTTCGCCGGACAATATGGCTACACCTTC.

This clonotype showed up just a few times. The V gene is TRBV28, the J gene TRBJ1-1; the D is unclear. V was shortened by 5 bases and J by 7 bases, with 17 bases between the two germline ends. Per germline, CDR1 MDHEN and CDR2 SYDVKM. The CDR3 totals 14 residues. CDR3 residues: CASSRRHGRDEAFF. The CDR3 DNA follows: TGTGCCAGCAGTCGCCGTCACGGGCGAGATGAAGCTTTCTTT.

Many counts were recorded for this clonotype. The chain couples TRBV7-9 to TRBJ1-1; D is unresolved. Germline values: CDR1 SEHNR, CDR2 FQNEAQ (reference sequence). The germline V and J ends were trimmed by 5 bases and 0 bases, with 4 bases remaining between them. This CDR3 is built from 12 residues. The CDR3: CASSPLNTEAFF. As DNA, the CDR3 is TGTGCCAGCAGCCCCTTGAACACTGAAGCTTTCTTT.

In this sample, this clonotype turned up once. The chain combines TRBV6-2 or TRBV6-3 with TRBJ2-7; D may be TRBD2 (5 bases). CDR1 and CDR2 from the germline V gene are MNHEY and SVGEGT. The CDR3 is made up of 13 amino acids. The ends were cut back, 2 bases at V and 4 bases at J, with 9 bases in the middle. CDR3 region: CASSYQPGYEQYF. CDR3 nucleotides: TGTGCCAGCAGTTACCAGCCGGGATACGAGCAGTACTTC.

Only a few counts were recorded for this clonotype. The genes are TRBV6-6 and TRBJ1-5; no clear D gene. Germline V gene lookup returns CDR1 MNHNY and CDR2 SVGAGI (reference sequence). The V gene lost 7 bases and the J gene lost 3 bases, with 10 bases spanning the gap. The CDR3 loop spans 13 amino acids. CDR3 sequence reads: CASIGQFNQPQHF. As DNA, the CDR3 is TGTGCCAGCATCGGTCAGTTCAATCAGCCCCAGCATTTT.

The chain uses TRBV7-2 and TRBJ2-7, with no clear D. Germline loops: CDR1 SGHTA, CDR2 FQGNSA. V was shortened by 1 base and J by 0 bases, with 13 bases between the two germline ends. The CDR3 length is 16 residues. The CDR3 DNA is TGTGCCAGCAGCTTAGTTCGTTCCCCGGGCTCCTACGAGCAGTACTTC. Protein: CASSLVRSPGSYEQYF.

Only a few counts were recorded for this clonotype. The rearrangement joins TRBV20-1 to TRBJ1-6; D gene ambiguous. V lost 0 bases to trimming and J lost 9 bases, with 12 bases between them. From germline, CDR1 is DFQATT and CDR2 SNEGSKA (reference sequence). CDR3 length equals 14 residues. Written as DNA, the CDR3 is TGCAGTGCTAGAGAGACCGACACGGCTTCACCCCTCCACTTT. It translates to CSARETDTASPLHF.

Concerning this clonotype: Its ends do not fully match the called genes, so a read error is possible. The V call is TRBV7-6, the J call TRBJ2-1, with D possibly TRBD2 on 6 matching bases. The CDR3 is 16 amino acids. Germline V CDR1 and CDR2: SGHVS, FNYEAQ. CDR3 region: CASSLEPGSSYNEQFF. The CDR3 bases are TGTGCCAGTAGCTTAGAGCCCGGGAGTTCCTACAATGAGCAGTTCTTC.

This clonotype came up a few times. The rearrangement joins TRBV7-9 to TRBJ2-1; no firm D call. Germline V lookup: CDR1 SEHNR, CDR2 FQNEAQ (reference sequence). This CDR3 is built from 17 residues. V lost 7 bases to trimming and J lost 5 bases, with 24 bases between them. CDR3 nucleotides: TGTGCCAGCACCGACCCCCTAGTGGTTACGTTCAACAATGAGCAGTTCTTC. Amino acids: CASTDPLVVTFNNEQFF. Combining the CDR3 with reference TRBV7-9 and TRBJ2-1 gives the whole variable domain DTGVSQNPRHKITKRGQNVTFRCDPISEHNRLYWYRQTLGQGPEFLTYFQNEAQLEKSRLLSDRFSAERPKGSFSTLEIQRTEQGDSAMYLCASTDPLVVTFNNEQFFGPGTRLTVL.

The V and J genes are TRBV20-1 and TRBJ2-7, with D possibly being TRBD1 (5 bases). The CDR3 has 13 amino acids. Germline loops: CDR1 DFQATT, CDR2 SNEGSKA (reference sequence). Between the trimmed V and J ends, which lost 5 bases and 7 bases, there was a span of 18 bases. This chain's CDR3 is CSARSDSLGEQYF. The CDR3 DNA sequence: TGCAGTGCTCGAAGTGACAGTCTCGGGGAGCAGTACTTC.

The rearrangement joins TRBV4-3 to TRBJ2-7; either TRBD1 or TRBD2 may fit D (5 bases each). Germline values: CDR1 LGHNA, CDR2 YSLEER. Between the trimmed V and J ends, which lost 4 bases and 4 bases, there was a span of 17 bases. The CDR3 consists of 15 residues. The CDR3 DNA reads TGCGCCAGCAGCCGAGGGGTCAATTCTTTGTACGAGCAGTACTTC. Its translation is CASSRGVNSLYEQYF.

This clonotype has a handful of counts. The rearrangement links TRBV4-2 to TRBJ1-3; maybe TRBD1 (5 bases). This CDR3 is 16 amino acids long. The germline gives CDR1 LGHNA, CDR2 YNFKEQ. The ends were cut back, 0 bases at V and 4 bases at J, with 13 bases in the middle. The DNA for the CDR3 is TGTGCCAGCAGCCAAGAGGGCAGGGTCTCCGGAAACACCATATATTTT. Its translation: CASSQEGRVSGNTIYF.

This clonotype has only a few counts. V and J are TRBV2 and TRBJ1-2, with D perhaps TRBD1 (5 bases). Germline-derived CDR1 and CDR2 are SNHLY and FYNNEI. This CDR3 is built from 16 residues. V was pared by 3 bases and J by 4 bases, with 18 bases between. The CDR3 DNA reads TGTGCCAGCAGTGATGACCAAGTACAGGCGACCTATGGCTACACCTTC. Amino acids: CASSDDQVQATYGYTF.

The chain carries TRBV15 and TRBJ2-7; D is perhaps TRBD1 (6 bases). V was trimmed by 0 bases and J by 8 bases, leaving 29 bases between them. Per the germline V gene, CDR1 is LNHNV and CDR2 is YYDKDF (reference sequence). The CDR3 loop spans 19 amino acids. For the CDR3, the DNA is TGTGCCACCAGCAGAGATAATGGTCATGGAACAGGGAACTACGTCAAGCAGTACTTC. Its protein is CATSRDNGHGTGNYVKQYF.

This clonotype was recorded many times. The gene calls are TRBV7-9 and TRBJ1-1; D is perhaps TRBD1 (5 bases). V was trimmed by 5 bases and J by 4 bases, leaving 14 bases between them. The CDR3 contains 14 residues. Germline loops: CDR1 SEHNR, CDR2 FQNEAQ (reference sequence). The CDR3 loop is CASSPQAGTTEAFF. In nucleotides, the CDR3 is TGTGCCAGCAGCCCTCAGGCGGGGACCACTGAAGCTTTCTTT.

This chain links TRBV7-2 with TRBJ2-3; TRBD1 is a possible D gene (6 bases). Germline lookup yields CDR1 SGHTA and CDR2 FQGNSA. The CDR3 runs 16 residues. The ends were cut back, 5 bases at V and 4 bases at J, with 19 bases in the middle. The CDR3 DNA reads TGTGCCAGCAGCGTACAGGGTGGCGGGCAAGCAGATACGCAGTATTTT. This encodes CASSVQGGGQADTQYF.

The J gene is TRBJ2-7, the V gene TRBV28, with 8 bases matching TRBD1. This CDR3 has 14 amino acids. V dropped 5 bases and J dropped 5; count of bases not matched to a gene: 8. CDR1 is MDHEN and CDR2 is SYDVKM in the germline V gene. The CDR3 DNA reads TGTGCCAGCAGTCAACCAGGGGGCTACGACGAGCAGTACTTC. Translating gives CASSQPGGYDEQYF.